This T cell receptor (beta chain) was obtained from a study of T cell changes during pregnancy in multiple sclerosis. Germline CDR1 and CDR2: KGHSH and LQKENI. The CDR3 is 14 amino acids. V gave up 2 bases and J gave up 4 bases, with 9 bases separating them. Generated by immunoSEQ multiplex PCR, the TCRdb table keeps only in-frame clones and is missing some. The table lists over 65,000 clones, about 94% of them singletons. This chain joins TRBV18 and TRBJ1-5; the D is unclear. This sequence originates from a female donor with multiple sclerosis, enrolled in a pregnancy study. The sample was peripheral blood, taken in the third trimester of pregnancy. In DNA, the CDR3 is TGTGCCAGCTCACCAGGCCGAACAAATCAGCCCCAGCATTTT. Its translation: CASSPGRTNQPQHF.